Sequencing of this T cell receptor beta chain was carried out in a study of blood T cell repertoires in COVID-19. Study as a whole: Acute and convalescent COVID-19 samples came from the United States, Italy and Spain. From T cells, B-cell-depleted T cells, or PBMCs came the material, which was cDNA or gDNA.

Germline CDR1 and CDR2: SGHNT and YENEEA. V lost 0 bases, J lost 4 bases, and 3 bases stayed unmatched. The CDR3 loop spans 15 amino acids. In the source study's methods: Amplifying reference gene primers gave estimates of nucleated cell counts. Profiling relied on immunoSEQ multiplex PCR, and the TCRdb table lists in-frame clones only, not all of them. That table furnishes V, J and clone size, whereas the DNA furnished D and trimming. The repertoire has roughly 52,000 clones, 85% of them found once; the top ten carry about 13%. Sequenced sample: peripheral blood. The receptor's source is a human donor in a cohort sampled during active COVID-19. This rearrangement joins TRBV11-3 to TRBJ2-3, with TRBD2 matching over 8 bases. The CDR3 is CASSLERAGADTQYF. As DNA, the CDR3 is TGTGCCAGCAGCTTAGAACGAGCGGGAGCAGATACGCAGTATTTT.